This T cell receptor (beta chain) originates from a study of coeliac disease. Trimming took off 0 bases at V and 1 base at J, with 13 bases between the two ends. CDR3 length: 17 residues. The V gene's germline CDR1 is SGHRS and CDR2 YFSETQ. This clone came up a few times. The antigen remains undetermined. Study-level results: Most TRB amino acid sequences occurred in only one sample.

Clones were read by immunoSEQ multiplex PCR, and TCRdb kept only the in-frame ones, dropping some. The sample lists around 6,500 clones, about 71% occurring once. The V and J genes are TRBV5-1 and TRBJ2-2; possibly TRBD1 for D (6 bases). This receptor was taken from a man aged 50-59 years with active celiac disease. Sequencing was performed on lamina propria lymphocytes from the gut. CDR3 sequence reads: CASSLGHRDKNTGELFF. CDR3 nucleotides: TGCGCCAGCAGCTTGGGACACCGGGACAAGAACACCGGGGAGCTGTTTTTT. Drawing the rest from reference TRBV5-1 and TRBJ2-2, the complete variable domain is KAGVTQTPRYLIKTRGQQVTLSCSPISGHRSVSWYQQTPGQGLQFLFEYFSETQRNKGNFPGRFSGRQFSNSRSEMNVSTLELGDSALYLCASSLGHRDKNTGELFFGEGSRLTVL.